This T cell receptor beta chain was captured by sequencing in a study of technical replicates of blood from several donors. The germline V gene encodes CDR1 SGHDT and CDR2 YYEEEE. Trimming removed 4 bases from V and 4 bases from J, with 12 bases in between. The CDR3 covers 14 residues. Measured with immunoSEQ multiplex PCR; TCRdb has only the in-frame clones, and not every one. The profile shows nearly 90,000 clones, approximately 95% of them singletons. V usage is TRBV5-6 and J usage is TRBJ2-1; no reliable D call. Sequencing was carried out using T cells isolated from PBMCs. The receptor was derived from a human donor in good health. In DNA form, the CDR3 reads TGTGCCAGCAGCATTCTAGGCGATTACAATGAGCAGTTCTTC. Translated: CASSILGDYNEQFF. The full variable domain, rest sourced from reference TRBV5-6 and TRBJ2-1, is DAGVTQSPTHLIKTRGQQVTLRCSPKSGHDTVSWYQQALGQGPQFIFQYYEEEERQRGNFPDRFSGHQFPNYSSELNVNALLLGDSALYLCASSILGDYNEQFFGPGTRLTVL.